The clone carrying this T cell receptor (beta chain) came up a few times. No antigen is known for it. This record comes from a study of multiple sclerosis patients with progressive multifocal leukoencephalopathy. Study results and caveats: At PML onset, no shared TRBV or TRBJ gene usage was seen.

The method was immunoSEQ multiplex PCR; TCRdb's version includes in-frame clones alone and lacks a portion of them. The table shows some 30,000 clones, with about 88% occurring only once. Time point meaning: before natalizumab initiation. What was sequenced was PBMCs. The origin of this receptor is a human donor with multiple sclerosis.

CDR3 amino acids: CASMRRGRNEKLFF. The DNA of the CDR3 is TGTGCCAGCATGCGGAGGGGGAGGAATGAAAAACTGTTTTTT. This sequence joins TRBV7-2 and TRBJ1-4, with a possible D match to TRBD1 (6 bases). CDR3 length: 14 residues. The V and J ends lost 7 bases and 5 bases respectively, with 14 bases between them. Germline V gene data show CDR1 as SGHTA and CDR2 as FQGNSA.